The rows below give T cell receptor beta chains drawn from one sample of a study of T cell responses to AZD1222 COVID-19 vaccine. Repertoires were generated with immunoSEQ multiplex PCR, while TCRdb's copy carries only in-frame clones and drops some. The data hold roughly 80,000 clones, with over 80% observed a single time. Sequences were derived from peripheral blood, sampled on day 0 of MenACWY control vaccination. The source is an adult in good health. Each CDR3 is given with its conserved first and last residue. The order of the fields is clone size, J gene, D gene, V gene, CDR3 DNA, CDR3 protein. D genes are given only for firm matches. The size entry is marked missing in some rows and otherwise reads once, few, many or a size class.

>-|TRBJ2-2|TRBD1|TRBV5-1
TGCGCCAGCAGCTCCGGGACAGGGGTGAACACCGGGGAGCTGTTTTTT
CASSSGTGVNTGELFF
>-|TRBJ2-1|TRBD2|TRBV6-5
TGTGCCAGCAGTTGGTCCGGGACTAGAATCAATGAGCAGTTCTTC
CASSWSGTRINEQFF
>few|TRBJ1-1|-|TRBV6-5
TGTGCCAGCAGCCGAGACAGGCAAGCTTTCTTT
CASSRDRQAFF
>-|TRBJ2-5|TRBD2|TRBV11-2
TGTGCCAGCAGCTTAGCCGGGGGGGCAGGAGAGACCCAGTACTTC
CASSLAGGAGETQYF
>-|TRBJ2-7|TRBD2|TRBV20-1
TGCAGTGCTAGTTTACCTTTAAGCGGGAGCTCCTACGAGCAGTACTTC
CSASLPLSGSSYEQYF
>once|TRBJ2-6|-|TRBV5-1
TGCGCCAGCAGCTTTGGATTGTCCTCTGGGGCCAACGTCCTGACTTTC
CASSFGLSSGANVLTF
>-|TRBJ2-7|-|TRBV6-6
TGTGCCAGCAGTTACGTCGGACAGGGAGGGACCTACGAGCAGTACTTC
CASSYVGQGGTYEQYF
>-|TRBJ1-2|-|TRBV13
TGTGCCAGCAGCTTAGCGGGGGCACAGGGCCATGGCTACACCTTC
CASSLAGAQGHGYTF
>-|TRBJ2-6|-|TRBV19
TGTGCCAGTAGTATCTCTGGGGCCAACGTCCTGACTTTC
CASSISGANVLTF
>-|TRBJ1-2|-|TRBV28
TGTGCCAGCAGTGCTCAACCGGACCCCAAGCGGTACACCTTC
CASSAQPDPKRYTF
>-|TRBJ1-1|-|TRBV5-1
TGCGCCAGTAGCGAGGACGGTCTGGACACTGAAGCTTTCTTT
CASSEDGLDTEAFF
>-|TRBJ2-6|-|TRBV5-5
TGTGCCAGCAGCTTGGTGCTGAGGACTGGGGCCAACGTCCTGACTTTC
CASSLVLRTGANVLTF
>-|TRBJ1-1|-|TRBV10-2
TGCGCCAGCAGTGACGTGGGATTGAGGAACACTGAAGCTTTCTTT
CASSDVGLRNTEAFF
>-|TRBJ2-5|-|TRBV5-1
TGCGCCAGCAGCTTGGGGTCTGGAGAGACCCAGTACTTC
CASSLGSGETQYF